This TCR beta chain was sequenced during a study of OX40 agonist ivuxolimab in advanced cancers. Study summary: Participants, roughly 80% male, averaged about 59 years of age, ranging from 23 to 79.

Study findings and constraints: There were also nonresponders showing low normalized T-cell clonal expansion. Antigen targets of the expanded peripheral T cells went undetermined.

Comments on this clone: Its specificity is not known.

Some clones are missing from TCRdb's copy, which holds only in-frame ones; the method was immunoSEQ multiplex PCR. The data contain some 35,000 clones, roughly 72% of them singletons. V was pared by 5 bases and J by 9 bases, with 14 bases of the junction left unmatched. CDR3 size: 16 residues. Germline CDR1 reads MDHEN; CDR2 reads SYDVKM. The rearrangement links TRBV28 to TRBJ2-1; 9 nucleotides match TRBD1. This clonotype originated in an adult with an advanced solid tumor such as melanoma, head and neck, liver or kidney cancer. The specimen comprised CD4+ or CD8+ T cells sorted from blood, sampled in a trial of the OX40 agonist ivuxolimab. The CDR3 loop is CASSLNPGQGVGEQFF. Written as DNA, the CDR3 is TGTGCCAGCAGTCTCAACCCGGGACAGGGTGTTGGTGAGCAGTTCTTC.